Sequencing of this T cell receptor (beta chain) was carried out in a study of graft-versus-host responses after intestinal transplantation. Looking at the study overall: Multivisceral, liver-intestinal, or isolated intestinal grafts were transplanted into recipients.

The V gene end was trimmed by 5 bases and the J gene end by 4 bases; junction bases not matched to a gene: 8. There are 15 residues in the CDR3. Germline V gene lookup returns CDR1 SEHNR and CDR2 FQNEAQ (reference sequence). The method was immunoSEQ multiplex PCR; TCRdb's version includes in-frame clones alone and lacks a portion of them. The sample lists about 97,000 clones; 75% to 95% were seen once. Overall study findings and caveats: Some patients had graft-donor T cell macrochimerism, and their allografts showed high graft-versus-host to host-versus-graft clonal ratios.

This clone appeared a single time. Its antigen is still unknown. Sequenced here: PBMCs, sampled approximately 420 days after intestinal transplant. The TCR sequence derives from a human patient who received an intestinal transplant, so some T cells may come from the graft donor. The chain carries TRBV7-9 and TRBJ1-2; 9 bases fit TRBD1. CDR3 sequence (DNA): TGTGCCAGCAGCCCACAGGGGGCAATGGGCTATGGCTACACCTTC. This codes for CASSPQGAMGYGYTF.